This T cell receptor (beta chain) was sequenced during a study of T cells in Graves' hyperthyroidism and ophthalmopathy. This clonotype showed up just a few times. From RNA transcripts, TCR beta CDR3 regions were amplified. HTBI primers were used for first-round RT-PCR of the TCR CDR3. TCRdb redid the calling of the multiplex PCR reads with MiXCR, one entry per CDR3 protein. The sample contains around 360,000 distinct CDR3 sequences, roughly 15% of which appear only once. The sample was blood. The TCR originated in a woman in her sixties or seventies with Graves' ophthalmopathy.

For the CDR3, the DNA is TGTGCCAGCAGCTTGGGAACACAGGAAAATCAGCCCCAGCATTTT. This gives the protein CASSLGTQENQPQHF. The chain recombines TRBV5-5 with TRBJ1-5; D perhaps matches TRBD1 (5 bases). In germline, CDR1 is SGHKS, CDR2 YYEKEE (reference sequence). Trimming removed 0 bases at V and 4 bases at J, with 11 bases between. The CDR3 length is 15 residues.